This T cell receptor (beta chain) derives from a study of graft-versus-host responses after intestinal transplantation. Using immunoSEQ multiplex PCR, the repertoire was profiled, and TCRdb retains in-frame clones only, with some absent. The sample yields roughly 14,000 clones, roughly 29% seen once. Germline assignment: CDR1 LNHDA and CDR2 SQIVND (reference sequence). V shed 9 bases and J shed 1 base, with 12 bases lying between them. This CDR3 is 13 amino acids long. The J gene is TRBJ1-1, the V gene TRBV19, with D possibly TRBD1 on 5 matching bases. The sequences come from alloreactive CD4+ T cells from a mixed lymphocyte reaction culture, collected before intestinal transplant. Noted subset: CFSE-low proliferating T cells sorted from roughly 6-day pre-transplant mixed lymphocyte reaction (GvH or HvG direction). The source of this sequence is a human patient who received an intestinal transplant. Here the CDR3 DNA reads TGTGCCAGCTTTCACACAGGGAACACTGAAGCTTTCTTT. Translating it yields CASFHTGNTEAFF.